This TCR beta chain derives from a study of identical twins. Study-level points and caveats: Out-of-frame alpha sequences that twins shared showed excess low generation probability.

Via MiXCR, TCRdb re-called the 5' RACE reads, giving one row per CDR3 protein. Among approximately 490,000 distinct CDR3 sequences listed, approximately 20% were seen once. This clonotype showed up just a few times. Antigen specificity is unknown. The CDR3 has 15 residues. The germline gives CDR1 LGHDT, CDR2 YNNKEL (reference sequence). The V gene lost 6 bases and the J gene lost 1 base, with 16 bases spanning the gap. This same sample was also taken into another study, of yellow fever vaccine responses in identical twins.

This TCR derives from a woman under 30 in good health. The sequenced sample was CD4+ T cells sorted from blood. The chain couples TRBV3-1 to TRBJ2-7; D gene uncertain. The chain's CDR3 is CASRQRQVGSYEQYF. Here the CDR3 DNA reads TGTGCCAGCAGACAAAGGCAGGTGGGATCCTACGAGCAGTACTTC.